These 24 T cell receptor beta chains were all obtained from the same sample, sequenced in a study of cytomegalovirus exposure and HLA in healthy donors. The PCR ran on 60 Vbeta and 13 Jbeta primers. TCRdb's table, derived via immunoSEQ multiplex PCR, lists solely in-frame clones and lacks some. The data hold over 150,000 clones, with roughly 80% observed a single time. The sample was PBMCs. These receptors were taken from a man in his thirties or forties in good health and CMV-seropositive.

This sequence joins TRBV29-1 and TRBJ1-4; D gene ambiguous. This CDR3 is 13 amino acids long. V lost 3 bases to trimming and J lost 8 bases, with 13 bases between them. Per the germline V gene, CDR1 is SQVTM and CDR2 is ANQGSEA. This CDR3 reads CSVDRGYSEKLFF. In DNA form, the CDR3 reads TGCAGCGTTGACCGGGGTTATTCGGAAAAACTGTTTTTT.

This clone has just a few counts. The chain has TRBV7-9 and TRBJ2-1; 8 bases map to TRBD1. V lost 6 bases, J lost 3 bases, and 4 bases stayed unmatched. CDR1 is SEHNR, CDR2 FQNEAQ, per germline (reference sequence). This CDR3 has 14 residues. The CDR3 spells CASSLDRVYNEQFF. The CDR3 DNA is TGTGCCAGCAGTTTGGACAGGGTCTACAATGAGCAGTTCTTC. Filled out from reference TRBV7-9 and TRBJ2-1, the complete variable domain reads DTGVSQNPRHKITKRGQNVTFRCDPISEHNRLYWYRQTLGQGPEFLTYFQNEAQLEKSRLLSDRFSAERPKGSFSTLEIQRTEQGDSAMYLCASSLDRVYNEQFFGPGTRLTVL.

The chain uses TRBV6-5 and TRBJ2-3; 9 bases are a match to TRBD1. J gave up 6 bases and V 6 bases, and 4 bases lay outside the gene matches. Germline CDR1 reads MNHEY; CDR2 reads SVGAGI. The CDR3 sequence is 13 residues long. The CDR3, as DNA: TGTGCCAGCAGGGACGACAGGGGGGATACGCAGTATTTT. It is translated as CASRDDRGDTQYF.

The chain recombines TRBV4-1 with TRBJ2-7; no reliable D call. The germline V gene has CDR1 MGHRA and CDR2 YSYEKL. The CDR3 contains 15 residues. Trimming cost V 2 bases and J 2 bases, with 13 bases left between them. This CDR3 is CASSQTSEVTYEQYF. The CDR3 nucleotides are TGCGCCAGCAGCCAAACAAGCGAGGTGACCTACGAGCAGTACTTC.

The chain recombines TRBV29-1 with TRBJ1-1; tentatively, D is TRBD1 (5 bases). The CDR3 has 13 residues. Trimming took 4 bases from V and 1 from J, leaving 10 bases between them. Per the germline V gene, CDR1 is SQVTM and CDR2 is ANQGSEA. For the CDR3, the DNA is TGCAGCGTTGGGGGCAGGGCGAACACTGAAGCTTTCTTT. Its translation: CSVGGRANTEAFF.

This clone was counted a few times. The chain joins TRBV5-1 to TRBJ2-3; D is possibly TRBD2 (6 bases). The V end was cut by 7 bases, the J end by 4 bases, with 13 bases between. The germline V gene encodes CDR1 SGHRS and CDR2 YFSETQ. This CDR3 spans 13 amino acids. The chain's CDR3 is CASWGEAADTQYF. CDR3 DNA: TGCGCCAGCTGGGGGGAAGCTGCAGATACGCAGTATTTT. Full variable domain (missing parts from reference TRBV5-1 and TRBJ2-3): KAGVTQTPRYLIKTRGQQVTLSCSPISGHRSVSWYQQTPGQGLQFLFEYFSETQRNKGNFPGRFSGRQFSNSRSEMNVSTLELGDSALYLCASWGEAADTQYFGPGTRLTVL.

The V call is TRBV11-2, the J call TRBJ2-1; D might be TRBD1 (6 bases). V was pared by 0 bases and J by 1 base, with 13 bases between. This CDR3 spans 17 amino acids. The germline gives CDR1 SGHAT, CDR2 FQNNGV. In DNA form, the CDR3 reads TGTGCCAGCAGCTTAGATACAGGGCTTCGGTCCTACAATGAGCAGTTCTTC. Translation: CASSLDTGLRSYNEQFF.

The chain recombines TRBV11-2 with TRBJ2-2, with 7 bases that match TRBD2. The CDR3 is 14 residues long. Germline assignment: CDR1 SGHAT and CDR2 FQNNGV. With V trimmed by 2 bases and J by 6 bases, 3 bases remained unmatched. The CDR3 DNA reads as TGTGCCAGCAGCTTATTGCGGGGGTCCGGGGAGCTGTTTTTT. Its translation is CASSLLRGSGELFF. Complete variable domain (other parts from reference TRBV11-2 and TRBJ2-2): EAGVAQSPRYKIIEKRQSVAFWCNPISGHATLYWYQQILGQGPKLLIQFQNNGVVDDSQLPKDRFSAERLKGVDSTLKIQPAKLEDSAVYLCASSLLRGSGELFFGEGSRLTVL.

This clone was observed a handful of times. The chain uses TRBV5-1 and TRBJ2-7, with 7 bases lining up with TRBD1. The V gene's germline CDR1 is SGHRS and CDR2 YFSETQ. The CDR3 loop spans 14 amino acids. Trimming took 2 bases from V and 1 from J; bases not matched to a gene: 3. Here the CDR3 DNA reads TGCGCCAGCAGCTTAAACAGGGGTTCCTACGAGCAGTACTTC. Translated, it gives CASSLNRGSYEQYF. Looking up the rest from reference TRBV5-1 and TRBJ2-7 gives the full variable domain: KAGVTQTPRYLIKTRGQQVTLSCSPISGHRSVSWYQQTPGQGLQFLFEYFSETQRNKGNFPGRFSGRQFSNSRSEMNVSTLELGDSALYLCASSLNRGSYEQYFGPGTRLTVT.

The table lists this clone with a few counts. The chain links TRBV19 to TRBJ1-5, with 9 bases lining up with TRBD1. The V gene's germline CDR1 is LNHDA and CDR2 SQIVND (reference sequence). The CDR3 covers 17 residues. The junction had 13 bases not matched to a gene; V was cut back by 10 bases and J by 0 bases. CDR3 DNA sequence: TGTGCCACTCGAGGGGGACAGGGTATCTATAGCAATCAGCCCCAGCATTTT. Translation gives CATRGGQGIYSNQPQHF.

The chain has TRBV29-1 and TRBJ2-7; 10 bases line up with TRBD2. Germline CDR1 SQVTM, CDR2 ANQGSEA. The CDR3 loop spans 16 amino acids. Trimming took 4 bases from V and 0 from J; bases not matched to a gene: 9. The CDR3: CSVVVRLAGFSYEQYF. In nucleotides, the CDR3 is TGCAGCGTTGTCGTTCGACTAGCGGGTTTCTCCTACGAGCAGTACTTC.

The J gene is TRBJ2-5, the V gene TRBV19, with D possibly matching TRBD2 (5 bases). Trimming took 5 bases from V and 5 from J, leaving 12 bases between them. Germline values: CDR1 LNHDA, CDR2 SQIVND (reference sequence). This CDR3 region has 13 residues. The CDR3 DNA reads as TGTGCCAGTAGTTTCCGGGGTGGGGAGACCCAGTACTTC. As protein: CASSFRGGETQYF. The full variable domain, with the rest looked up from reference TRBV19 and TRBJ2-5, is DGGITQSPKYLFRKEGQNVTLSCEQNLNHDAMYWYRQDPGQGLRLIYYSQIVNDFQKGDIAEGYSVSREKKESFPLTVTSAQKNPTAFYLCASSFRGGETQYFGPGTRLLVL.

The gene calls are TRBV6-7 and TRBJ2-7; 8 nucleotides line up with TRBD2. TRBV6-7 is known as an ORF, though its function is uncertain. CDR3 length: 15 amino acids. J gave up 3 bases and V 2 bases, and 6 bases lay outside the gene matches. CDR3 bases: TGTGCCAGCAGTTACCGAGCTAGCGGGCTCTACGAGCAGTACTTC. This encodes CASSYRASGLYEQYF.

The CDR3 region has the DNA TGTGCCTGGAGTTTCCGGGACAGGGACGCCGGGGAGCTGTTTTTT. Its protein is CAWSFRDRDAGELFF. The genes are TRBV30 and TRBJ2-2; 9 bases are shared with TRBD1. V dropped 2 bases and J dropped 6; count of bases not matched to a gene: 7. The CDR3 sequence is 15 residues long. Germline V gives CDR1 GTSNPN, CDR2 SVGIG (reference sequence).

This sequence joins TRBV6-4 and TRBJ1-2; TRBD1 matches at 8 bases. This CDR3 comprises 13 residues. J was trimmed by 14 bases and V by 6 bases; bases with no gene match: 14. Germline loops: CDR1 MRHNA, CDR2 SNTAGT. Here the CDR3 reads CASRLDREGPYTF. DNA for the CDR3: TGTGCCAGCAGATTGGACAGGGAGGGCCCTTATACCTTC.

This sequence joins TRBV28 and TRBJ1-4, with 9 bases that match TRBD1. Losses at the gene ends were 4 bases for V and 1 base for J; bases not matched to a gene: 7. Per the germline V gene, CDR1 is MDHEN and CDR2 is SYDVKM. This CDR3 is built from 17 residues. The CDR3 DNA reads as TGTGCCAGCAGTTCACAGGGGGCTGGGGAAACTAATGAAAAACTGTTTTTT. As protein: CASSSQGAGETNEKLFF.

The CDR3 loop reads CASSLTGNVGADEQYF. The CDR3 DNA is TGTGCCAGCAGCTTGACAGGGAACGTGGGTGCGGACGAGCAGTACTTC. This chain connects TRBV7-2 to TRBJ2-7, with 7 nucleotides matching TRBD1. Germline V CDR1 and CDR2: SGHTA, FQGNSA. The CDR3 is 16 amino acids. V lost 3 bases and J lost 5; bases outside the gene matches: 13.

This chain uses TRBV5-3 with TRBJ2-2; 12 bases are a match to TRBD1. TRBV5-3 is placed among ORFs of uncertain function. The CDR3 runs to 16 residues. Unmatched junction bases numbered 3, after V lost 5 bases and J lost 1 base. The CDR3 bases are TGTGCCAGAAGGGGACAGGGGGCTCGGAACACCGGGGAGCTGTTTTTT. Translation gives CARRGQGARNTGELFF.

This clone occurred once. V is TRBV28 and J is TRBJ1-5; 7 nucleotides align to TRBD1. CDR1 and CDR2 from the germline V gene are MDHEN and SYDVKM. V lost 7 bases to trimming and J lost 4 bases; unmatched junction nucleotides: 10. This CDR3 region has 15 residues. The CDR3 sequence is CASKQARTGNQPQHF. The CDR3 DNA reads as TGTGCCAGCAAACAAGCCCGGACAGGTAATCAGCCCCAGCATTTT.

V is TRBV7-9 and J is TRBJ2-7; D possibly corresponds to TRBD2 (5 bases). The germline CDR1 and CDR2 sequences are SEHNR and FQNEAQ (reference sequence). Trimming took 7 bases from V and 3 from J, leaving 7 bases between them. The CDR3 runs to 11 residues. CDR3: CASNRGYEQYF. The CDR3 DNA is TGTGCCAGCAACCGGGGCTACGAGCAGTACTTC.

The chain carries TRBV5-1 and TRBJ2-2; no definite D call. The ends were cut back, 5 bases at V and 4 bases at J, with 9 bases in the middle. The germline V gene has CDR1 SGHRS and CDR2 YFSETQ. CDR3 length equals 13 residues. The CDR3 sequence: CASRTPITGELFF. The CDR3 DNA sequence: TGCGCCAGCAGAACACCGATCACCGGGGAGCTGTTTTTT.

V gene TRBV10-3 combines with J gene TRBJ2-1; TRBD2 matches 13 bases. Germline V lookup: CDR1 ENHRY, CDR2 SYGVKD. This CDR3 spans 16 amino acids. The V segment lost 8 bases and the J segment 4 bases; nucleotides outside the gene matches: 8. The CDR3 DNA sequence: TGTGCCATCCTGGATCAGACTAGCGGGGGGTACAATGAGCAGTTCTTC. Protein sequence: CAILDQTSGGYNEQFF.

Remarks on this clone: Other nucleotide sequences in the sample specify the same CDR3. The gene calls are TRBV6-5 and TRBJ1-2, with D tentatively TRBD1 (6 bases). This CDR3 contains 13 residues. Deletions cut 0 bases from V and 8 bases from J, with 10 bases between. Germline V lookup: CDR1 MNHEY, CDR2 SVGAGI. The CDR3 nucleotides are TGTGCCAGCAGTTACTCGACAGGCGGCGGCTACACCTTC. Protein sequence: CASSYSTGGGYTF.

This sequence joins TRBV28 and TRBJ2-7; D call uncertain. The V and J ends lost 5 bases and 3 bases respectively, with 8 bases between them. CDR1 and CDR2 from the germline V gene are MDHEN and SYDVKM. The CDR3 is 12 amino acids. CDR3: CASSQDNYEQYF. In nucleotides, the CDR3 is TGTGCCAGCAGTCAAGACAACTACGAGCAGTACTTC.